This T cell receptor (beta chain) is drawn from a study of CD8 T cells in ankylosing spondylitis. This clonotype has a count of ten or more. Its antigen remains unidentified. TCRdb re-derived calls from the 5' RACE reads in MiXCR, one entry per CDR3 protein. This table holds about 39,000 distinct CDR3 sequences, approximately 3% found once. Germline CDR1 SGDLS, CDR2 YYNGEE. The CDR3 is made up of 15 amino acids. V was trimmed by 2 bases and J by 6 bases, leaving 12 bases between them. Study-wide results and limits: Enrichment of disease-linked clones was reportedly significant in matched ankylosing spondylitis synovial fluid.

Sequencing input: blood, either unsorted or a sorted T cell fraction (not recorded which). The origin of this receptor is a male donor with ankylosing spondylitis or in good health (not recorded which). The chain combines TRBV9 with TRBJ1-6; no clear D gene. CDR3 sequence: CASSVSGEGNSPLHF. The CDR3 nucleotides are TGTGCCAGCAGCGTCTCCGGGGAGGGTAATTCACCCCTCCACTTT. Variable domain in full (rest from reference TRBV9 and TRBJ1-6): DSGVTQTPKHLITATGQRVTLRCSPRSGDLSVYWYQQSLDQGLQFLIQYYNGEERAKGNILERFSAQQFPDLHSELNLSSLELGDSALYFCASSVSGEGNSPLHFGNGTRLTVT.